This T cell receptor (beta chain) was found in a study of vaccination and CD4 T cells after COVID-19. Overall study context: Nine convalescent patients had mild and one had severe PCR-confirmed SARS-CoV-2 disease. Study-wide points: Convalescent patients had 304 of 307 vaccine-specific clones showing spike mono-reactivity.

As for this clonotype: The antigen remains undetermined.

Positive tests by PCR, dated March to December 2020, predated US Alpha, Beta and Delta variants. With 5 bases removed from V and 4 bases from J, the gap between germline ends came to 20 bases. The CDR3 contains 15 residues. The germline V gene encodes CDR1 DFQATT and CDR2 SNEGSKA (reference sequence). TCRdb recomputed calls from the PCR reads with MiXCR, one row per CDR3 protein. The sample lists about 19,000 distinct CDR3 sequences, approximately 67% occurring once. This clonotype was obtained from a human donor who had recovered from COVID-19. The rearrangement joins TRBV20-1 to TRBJ2-5; D might be TRBD2 (6 bases). This sample comprised CD4+ T cells from blood, obtained before SARS-CoV-2 vaccination. Written as DNA, the CDR3 is TGCAGTGCTTTCCGGGCGGGACGGGCGGGAGAGACCCAGTACTTC. This sequence encodes CSAFRAGRAGETQYF.